This T cell receptor beta chain is from a study of cytomegalovirus exposure and HLA in healthy donors. In regard to this clone: Its antigen is undetermined.

The CDR3 spans 16 residues. Study results and limitations: In a later analysis, common viral pathogens appeared linked to several of the most significant clusters. Researchers catalogued 150 or so TCR beta chains as cytomegalovirus-associated.

This PCR relied on a set of 60 Vbeta primers and 13 Jbeta primers. TCRdb's copy holds only in-frame clones and misses some; the assay was immunoSEQ multiplex PCR. The data show about 160,000 clones, 80% seen once. The V gene is TRBV21-1, the J gene TRBJ2-5; TRBD2 is taken as the D call from the table, unchecked against the DNA. TRBV21-1 is a pseudogene locus. The material sequenced was PBMCs. The origin of this receptor is a woman aged 50 to 60 in good health and CMV-seropositive. The CDR3 spells CASSKAAGSGQETQYF. For the CDR3, the DNA is TGTGCCAGCAGCAAAGCGGCAGGTAGCGGTCAAGAGACCCAGTACTTC.